The 14 T cell receptor beta chains presented below share a single source sample, sequenced in a study of T cell responses to AZD1222 COVID-19 vaccine. Libraries were prepared by immunoSEQ multiplex PCR; TCRdb keeps only in-frame clonotypes and omits some of them. The sample carries tens of thousands of clones, 85% to 90% recorded once. The material sequenced was peripheral blood, taken on day 0 of AZD1222 vaccination. The source is an adult in good health.

The chain carries TRBV18 and TRBJ2-6; D perhaps matches TRBD1 (6 bases). Trimming removed 3 bases from V and 0 bases from J, with 21 bases in between. The CDR3 is made up of 20 amino acids. Germline-derived CDR1 and CDR2 are KGHSH and LQKENI. CDR3 coding DNA: TGTGCCAGCTCACCCCGAACGGCGACAGGAGCCTCCTCTGGGGCCAACGTCCTGACTTTC. Translating it yields CASSPRTATGASSGANVLTF.

The chain recombines TRBV2 with TRBJ2-7, with a weak D call TRBD2 (5 bases). Trimming stripped 8 bases from V and 4 bases from J, with 6 bases between. Germline V gives CDR1 SNHLY, CDR2 FYNNEI. The CDR3 length is 10 residues. The CDR3 protein is CASGEYEQYF. The CDR3, as DNA: TGTGCCAGCGGGGAGTACGAGCAGTACTTC.

This clone was found a few times. The J gene is TRBJ2-7, the V gene TRBV19; D not resolved. The CDR3 contains 12 residues. Germline CDR1 LNHDA, CDR2 SQIVND (reference sequence). Trimming removed 2 bases from V and 6 bases from J, with 8 bases in between. CDR3 residues: CASSIFEGEQYF. CDR3 coding DNA: TGTGCCAGTAGTATATTCGAAGGCGAGCAGTACTTC.

CDR3 nucleotide sequence: TGCAGCGTTGATGCCGGGTGGGTGAACACTGAAGCTTTCTTT. It codes for CSVDAGWVNTEAFF. The J gene is TRBJ1-1, the V gene TRBV29-1; D gene ambiguous. The CDR3 has 14 residues. CDR1 and CDR2 from the germline V gene are SQVTM and ANQGSEA. V dropped 3 bases and J dropped 0 bases, with 11 bases sitting between them.

The chain is built from TRBV7-9 and TRBJ1-2, with D unclear. The CDR3 is 14 amino acids. The germline CDR1 and CDR2 sequences are SEHNR and FQNEAQ (reference sequence). Trimming removed 5 bases at V and 4 bases at J, with 14 bases between. CDR3 region: CASSRRESSYGYTF. CDR3 DNA sequence: TGTGCCAGCAGCCGAAGGGAATCGAGCTATGGCTACACCTTC.

In this sample, this clone turned up a few times. This chain joins TRBV7-9 and TRBJ1-1, with 7 bases lining up with TRBD1. The CDR3 runs to 15 residues. V shed 7 bases and J 4 bases; nucleotides not matched to a gene: 12. Germline lookup yields CDR1 SEHNR and CDR2 FQNEAQ (reference sequence). The CDR3 nucleotides are TGTGCCAGCACCAATACAGGGGCCGTGGGCACTGAAGCTTTCTTT. It translates to CASTNTGAVGTEAFF.

This clone was seen a few times. The genes are TRBV5-6 and TRBJ1-2, with 7 bases fitting TRBD1. The CDR3 is 16 residues long. Germline CDR1 is SGHDT and CDR2 is YYEEEE. V dropped 2 bases and J dropped 5; count of bases not matched to a gene: 12. The CDR3, as DNA: TGTGCCAGCAGCTTCGAAGGGGGCCTCGTTGGGTATGGCTACACCTTC. It translates to CASSFEGGLVGYGYTF.

J is TRBJ1-5 and V is TRBV19; no clear D gene. Germline assignment: CDR1 LNHDA and CDR2 SQIVND (reference sequence). Deletions cut 6 bases from V and 7 bases from J, with 19 bases between. This CDR3 comprises 15 residues. The CDR3 protein is CASRPLDRAKQPQHF. The CDR3 DNA reads as TGTGCCAGTAGGCCCCTGGACCGGGCGAAACAGCCCCAGCATTTT.

The chain employs TRBV18 and TRBJ1-3; no firm D call. V was clipped by 1 base and J by 3 bases, with 7 bases between them. Germline V CDR1 and CDR2: KGHSH, LQKENI. CDR3 length: 14 residues. Here the CDR3 reads CASSPLEGGNTIYF. DNA for the CDR3: TGTGCCAGCTCACCACTGGAGGGTGGAAACACCATATATTTT.

The genes are TRBV7-9 and TRBJ1-2; 7 bases line up with TRBD1. The germline V gene encodes CDR1 SEHNR and CDR2 FQNEAQ (reference sequence). With V trimmed by 1 base and J by 3 bases, 2 bases remained unmatched. The CDR3 runs 14 residues. CDR3 sequence (DNA): TGTGCCAGCAGCTTAGGGGGGACAGACTATGGCTACACCTTC. Its protein product is CASSLGGTDYGYTF.

This chain uses TRBV23-1 with TRBJ1-1, with TRBD1 identical over 7 bases. TRBV23-1 is sorted into the ORF group, with uncertain function. The CDR3 runs to 15 residues. The V and J ends lost 4 bases and 0 bases, in that order; junction bases with no gene match: 5. CDR3 in amino acids: CASSPQDRLNTEAFF. CDR3 nucleotides: TGCGCCAGCAGTCCCCAGGACAGGTTGAACACTGAAGCTTTCTTT.

The chain combines TRBV6-5 with TRBJ1-5; D not certain. Germline V gives CDR1 MNHEY, CDR2 SVGAGI. Between the trimmed V and J ends, which lost 8 bases and 9 bases, there was a span of 14 bases. This CDR3 has 12 amino acids. CDR3 DNA: TGTGCCAGCTCTGTTGGGTGGCGGCCCCAGCATTTT. Translation gives CASSVGWRPQHF.

The chain employs TRBV6-1 and TRBJ1-2, with D possibly being TRBD1 (6 bases). The V gene lost 1 base and the J gene lost 6 bases, with 15 bases spanning the gap. CDR1 is MNHNS and CDR2 is SASEGT in the germline V gene. This CDR3 region has 15 residues. CDR3 sequence (DNA): TGTGCCAGCAGTGAAGTCGCAGGGGCATTGGATGGCTACACCTTC. The encoded protein is CASSEVAGALDGYTF.

This rearrangement joins TRBV5-6 to TRBJ2-7; possible D gene TRBD1, 5 bases. Between the trimmed V and J ends, which lost 1 base and 3 bases, there was a span of 11 bases. The CDR3 is made up of 14 amino acids. Germline V gene lookup returns CDR1 SGHDT and CDR2 YYEEEE. The CDR3 DNA reads TGTGCCAGCAGCTTGTACAGGTTGAACTACGAGCAGTACTTC. This codes for CASSLYRLNYEQYF.